This entry lists 27 T cell receptor beta chains sequenced from one sample in a study of T cell changes during pregnancy in multiple sclerosis. The assay was immunoSEQ multiplex PCR, and TCRdb's table has in-frame clones only and misses some. Here the sample spans around 58,000 clones, 90% to 95% being singletons. The input for sequencing was peripheral blood, taken before pregnancy. The source of these receptors is a female donor with multiple sclerosis, enrolled in a pregnancy study.

The J gene is TRBJ2-1, the V gene TRBV11-2; 11 bases fit TRBD2. The V gene end was trimmed by 1 base and the J gene end by 4 bases; junction bases not matched to a gene: 9. The CDR3 is 18 residues long. Germline V gene data show CDR1 as SGHAT and CDR2 as FQNNGV. CDR3 sequence (DNA): TGTGCCAGCAGCTTAGTGGTGCTAGCGGGGGGAAGTTACAATGAGCAGTTCTTC. This codes for CASSLVVLAGGSYNEQFF.

V and J are TRBV4-3 and TRBJ1-1; TRBD1 is a possible D gene (5 bases). V was cut by 4 bases and J by 4 bases, with 10 bases left in between. There are 13 residues in the CDR3. Germline V gives CDR1 LGHNA, CDR2 YSLEER. The CDR3 nucleotides are TGCGCCAGCAGCCGGGGGGGTGGCACTGAAGCTTTCTTT. Its protein is CASSRGGGTEAFF.

The chain carries TRBV5-1 and TRBJ1-2, with a possible D match to TRBD1 (5 bases). Germline V gives CDR1 SGHRS, CDR2 YFSETQ. The ends were cut back, 5 bases at V and 4 bases at J, with 12 bases in the middle. This CDR3 is 13 amino acids long. In DNA, the CDR3 is TGCGCCAGCAGTACTGACAGCACCTATGGCTACACCTTC. Its protein is CASSTDSTYGYTF.

There are a few counts of this clone. The rearrangement uses TRBV7-9 and TRBJ1-2, with D perhaps matching TRBD1 (5 bases). The CDR3 consists of 13 residues. CDR1 and CDR2 from the germline V gene are SEHNR and FQNEAQ (reference sequence). Trimming pared 5 bases from V and 2 bases from J, leaving 9 bases between. As DNA, the CDR3 is TGTGCCAGCAGCCCGTACAGGAACTATGGCTACACCTTC. Encoded protein: CASSPYRNYGYTF.

The rearrangement joins TRBV5-1 to TRBJ2-1, with D possibly TRBD1 on 6 matching bases. This CDR3 has 14 residues. Trimming took off 2 bases at V and 4 bases at J, with 10 bases between the two ends. Germline assignment: CDR1 SGHRS and CDR2 YFSETQ. For the CDR3, the DNA is TGCGCCAGCAGCTTTTCTACAGGGTACAATGAGCAGTTCTTC. Its translation: CASSFSTGYNEQFF.

This clone was seen a single time. J is TRBJ1-5 and V is TRBV5-6; D uncertain. V lost 0 bases, J lost 6 bases, and 7 bases lay in between. The CDR3 runs to 13 residues. Germline CDR1 is SGHDT and CDR2 is YYEEEE. The CDR3 DNA reads TGTGCCAGCAGCTTGGATGAGAGTCAGCCCCAGCATTTT. It encodes CASSLDESQPQHF.

The chain uses TRBV7-2 and TRBJ2-1; the D gene is possibly TRBD2 (5 bases). V lost 3 bases to trimming and J lost 8 bases, with 11 bases between them. The germline CDR1 and CDR2 sequences are SGHTA and FQGNSA. The length of the CDR3 is 13 residues. CDR3 bases: TGTGCCAGCAGCTTTCGGGCCGGGGATGAGCAGTTCTTC. This gives the protein CASSFRAGDEQFF.

The chain carries TRBV4-3 and TRBJ1-5, with D unclear. The germline V gene encodes CDR1 LGHNA and CDR2 YSLEER. This CDR3 is built from 13 residues. V was pared by 1 base and J by 5 bases, with 6 bases between. For the CDR3, the DNA is TGCGCCAGCAGCCAAGGCAGGTATCAGCCCCAGCATTTT. Protein: CASSQGRYQPQHF.

J is TRBJ1-3 and V is TRBV5-4, with a weak D call TRBD1 (5 bases). Germline V lookup: CDR1 SGHNT, CDR2 YYREEE (reference sequence). The ends were cut back, 5 bases at V and 0 bases at J, with 12 bases in the middle. The CDR3 extends over 15 amino acids. DNA of the CDR3: TGTGCCAGCAGACGAATGACAGACTCTGGAAACACCATATATTTT. Its translation: CASRRMTDSGNTIYF.

V and J are TRBV11-2 and TRBJ2-5; 12 bases align to TRBD2. The J segment lost 5 bases and the V segment lost 5 bases, leaving 9 bases of the junction unmatched. The CDR3 length is 16 residues. In germline, CDR1 is SGHAT, CDR2 FQNNGV. This CDR3 is CASSPPLAGGPETQYF. The CDR3 DNA reads TGTGCCAGCAGCCCTCCCCTAGCGGGGGGGCCGGAGACCCAGTACTTC.

This chain connects TRBV6-5 to TRBJ2-7; TRBD2 matches 10 bases. Trimming at V came to 3 bases and at J to 4 bases, leaving 6 bases not matched to a gene. The CDR3 is 15 residues long. Germline V lookup: CDR1 MNHEY, CDR2 SVGAGI. CDR3 in amino acids: CASSYNSGGPYEQYF. Here the CDR3 DNA reads TGTGCCAGCAGTTATAATAGCGGGGGGCCTTACGAGCAGTACTTC.

The chain joins TRBV30 to TRBJ1-2; TRBD1 matches at 8 bases. This CDR3 spans 14 amino acids. Losses at the gene ends were 3 bases for V and 8 bases for J; bases not matched to a gene: 11. From germline, CDR1 is GTSNPN and CDR2 SVGIG (reference sequence). CDR3 sequence (DNA): TGTGCCTGGAGCCCAGGACAGGGAGGGTACGGCTACACCTTC. Translating gives CAWSPGQGGYGYTF.

DNA for the CDR3: TGTGCCATCAGTGAGACCCTTAACCTGGCAGGGTACAACTATGGCTACACCTTC. Its translation: CAISETLNLAGYNYGYTF. The chain is built from TRBV10-3 and TRBJ1-2; D is perhaps TRBD1 (5 bases). In germline, CDR1 is ENHRY, CDR2 SYGVKD. V shed 2 bases and J shed 2 bases, with 21 bases lying between them. CDR3 length: 18 amino acids.

J is TRBJ2-1 and V is TRBV19; a weak D match, TRBD2 (6 bases). Germline V gene data show CDR1 as LNHDA and CDR2 as SQIVND (reference sequence). V was clipped by 3 bases and J by 8 bases, with 17 bases between them. The CDR3 has 15 amino acids. CDR3 sequence (DNA): TGTGCCAGTAGTATCCGGGACTTGGCTAAGCATGAGCAGTTCTTC. Translating it yields CASSIRDLAKHEQFF.

The V gene is TRBV18, the J gene TRBJ2-2, with a tentative D call TRBD1 (5 bases). CDR1 KGHSH and CDR2 LQKENI come from the germline V gene. V lost 3 bases and J lost 1, with 12 bases in between. The CDR3 covers 16 residues. The CDR3 nucleotides read TGTGCCAGCTCACCTTTTCCAGGGCGGAACACCGGGGAGCTGTTTTTT. This codes for CASSPFPGRNTGELFF. The entire variable domain, with the rest obtained from reference TRBV18 and TRBJ2-2, is as follows: NAGVMQNPRHLVRRRGQEARLRCSPMKGHSHVYWYRQLPEEGLKFMVYLQKENIIDESGMPKERFSAEFPKEGPSILRIQQVVRGDSAAYFCASSPFPGRNTGELFFGEGSRLTVL.

The chain recombines TRBV5-1 with TRBJ2-7; 8 nucleotides align to TRBD1. V was clipped by 0 bases and J by 4 bases; unmatched bases: 15. Germline V gene lookup returns CDR1 SGHRS and CDR2 YFSETQ. The CDR3 sequence is 18 residues long. The CDR3 loop is CASSLGPRQGRSVYEQYF. As DNA, the CDR3 is TGCGCCAGCAGCTTGGGCCCAAGACAGGGGAGATCGGTATACGAGCAGTACTTC.

V gene TRBV18 combines with J gene TRBJ1-5; TRBD1 matches 10 bases. The V gene's germline CDR1 is KGHSH and CDR2 LQKENI. There are 15 residues in the CDR3. Trimming took 4 bases from V and 2 from J; bases not matched to a gene: 2. The DNA for the CDR3 is TGTGCCAGCTCACTTGGACAGGGGGGCAATCAGCCCCAGCATTTT. Translating it yields CASSLGQGGNQPQHF.

This clone showed up just once. This chain connects TRBV27 to TRBJ1-2; no reliable D call. CDR1 MNHEY and CDR2 SMNVEV come from the germline V gene (reference sequence). This CDR3 is 13 amino acids long. V gave up 4 bases and J gave up 1 base, with 7 bases separating them. The CDR3 DNA is TGTGCCAGCAGTTGGTCGGTTAACTATGGCTACACCTTC. It is translated as CASSWSVNYGYTF.

The V and J genes are TRBV7-9 and TRBJ2-7; no clear D. The germline V gene has CDR1 SEHNR and CDR2 FQNEAQ (reference sequence). The V gene lost 0 bases and the J gene lost 3 bases, with 12 bases spanning the gap. This CDR3 region has 15 residues. This chain's CDR3 is CASSLASRHLYEQYF. The DNA for the CDR3 is TGTGCCAGCAGCTTAGCGTCGAGACACCTCTACGAGCAGTACTTC. The full variable domain, its missing parts supplied by reference TRBV7-9 and TRBJ2-7, is DTGVSQNPRHKITKRGQNVTFRCDPISEHNRLYWYRQTLGQGPEFLTYFQNEAQLEKSRLLSDRFSAERPKGSFSTLEIQRTEQGDSAMYLCASSLASRHLYEQYFGPGTRLTVT.

To note about this clone: A read error may produce the germline difference seen at one junction end. The V and J genes are TRBV6-1 and TRBJ1-2; 7 nucleotides match TRBD1. The CDR3 totals 15 residues. Germline CDR1 MNHNS, CDR2 SASEGT. The CDR3 sequence: CASSEGGTVRDGYTF. The CDR3 DNA follows: TGTGCCAGCAGCGAAGGGGGCACGGTTCGGGATGGCTACACCTTC.

This clone appeared a single time. At the DNA level, this CDR3 is encoded by other sequences in the same sample as well. The rearrangement joins TRBV19 to TRBJ1-1; unclear D gene. V was trimmed by 1 base and J by 1 base, leaving 4 bases between them. In germline, CDR1 is LNHDA, CDR2 SQIVND (reference sequence). This CDR3 has 13 amino acids. CDR3 sequence: CASSIGQNTEAFF. For the CDR3, the DNA is TGTGCCAGTAGTATAGGACAGAACACTGAAGCTTTCTTT.

The chain combines TRBV7-9 with TRBJ2-7; TRBD1 might be the D (5 bases). The CDR3 is made up of 13 amino acids. Germline CDR1 reads SEHNR; CDR2 reads FQNEAQ (reference sequence). The V end lost 0 bases, the J end lost 5 bases, and 8 bases lay between the germline ends. CDR3 sequence (DNA): TGTGCCAGCAGCTTAGCTGGACAACACGAGCAGTACTTC. Protein: CASSLAGQHEQYF.

The chain carries TRBV6-1 and TRBJ2-7; tentative D call: TRBD2 (6 bases). V was pared by 7 bases and J by 5 bases, with 18 bases between. This CDR3 contains 14 residues. Germline V gives CDR1 MNHNS, CDR2 SASEGT. In nucleotides, the CDR3 is TGTGCCAGCAAACCGGGACTCGCACCGCACGAGCAGTACTTC. Translating it yields CASKPGLAPHEQYF.

The J gene is TRBJ1-3, the V gene TRBV7-3; perhaps TRBD1 as D (5 bases). Germline CDR1 is SGHTA and CDR2 is FQGTGA. Trimming removed 0 bases from V and 4 bases from J, with 10 bases in between. The CDR3 loop spans 15 amino acids. CDR3 sequence: CASSLTGALGNTIYF. The CDR3 DNA reads as TGTGCCAGCAGCTTAACAGGGGCGCTGGGAAACACCATATATTTT.

The chain combines TRBV19 with TRBJ2-7, with 8 bases that match TRBD1. This CDR3 has 13 amino acids. The trim removed 7 bases at V and 2 bases at J, leaving 4 bases unmatched. Germline V gene sequence: CDR1 LNHDA, CDR2 SQIVND (reference sequence). The CDR3 DNA is TGTGCCAGTAAGGAGACAGGGGCCTACGAGCAGTACTTC. Residues: CASKETGAYEQYF.

This clone was recorded only once. The rearrangement joins TRBV5-1 to TRBJ2-7; a weak D match, TRBD1 (6 bases). Trimming cost V 4 bases and J 4 bases, with 12 bases left between them. CDR3 length: 13 residues. Germline lookup yields CDR1 SGHRS and CDR2 YFSETQ. CDR3 DNA: TGCGCCAGCAGCCCTTCCCAGGGGTACGAGCAGTACTTC. Protein sequence: CASSPSQGYEQYF.

A single count supports this clone. This chain links TRBV7-3 with TRBJ2-2; unclear D gene. Trimming left V 6 bases short and J 4 bases short, with 12 bases between. The CDR3 contains 14 residues. Looked up from germline, CDR1 is SGHTA and CDR2 is FQGTGA. The CDR3 DNA reads as TGTGCCAGCAGTTCCCCCGCCGGCACCGGGGAGCTGTTTTTT. It codes for CASSSPAGTGELFF.